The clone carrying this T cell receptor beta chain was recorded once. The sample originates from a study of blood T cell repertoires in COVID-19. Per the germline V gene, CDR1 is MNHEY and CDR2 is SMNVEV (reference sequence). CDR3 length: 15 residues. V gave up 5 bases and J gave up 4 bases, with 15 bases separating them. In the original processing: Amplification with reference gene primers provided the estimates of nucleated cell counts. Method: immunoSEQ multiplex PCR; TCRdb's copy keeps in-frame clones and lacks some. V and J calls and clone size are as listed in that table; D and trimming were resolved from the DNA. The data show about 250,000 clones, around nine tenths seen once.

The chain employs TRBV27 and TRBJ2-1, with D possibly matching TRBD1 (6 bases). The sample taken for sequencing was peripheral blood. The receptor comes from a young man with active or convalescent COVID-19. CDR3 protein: CASSPRGRGYNEQFF. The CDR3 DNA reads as TGTGCCAGCAGTCCCAGGGGCAGGGGTTACAATGAGCAGTTCTTC.